Below, 8 T cell receptor beta chains from the same sample are listed, as sequenced in a study of cytomegalovirus exposure and HLA in healthy donors. Primers for the PCR totalled 60 Vbeta and 13 Jbeta. Some clones are missing from TCRdb's copy, which holds only in-frame ones; the method was immunoSEQ multiplex PCR. The sample holds about 110,000 clones, about 90% seen once. The sample taken for sequencing was PBMCs. The source of these receptors is a man in his forties in good health and CMV-seronegative.

The genes are TRBV5-1 and TRBJ1-1; a possible D gene is TRBD1 (5 bases). Germline CDR1 is SGHRS and CDR2 is YFSETQ. CDR3 size: 13 residues. V was shortened by 4 bases and J by 4 bases, with 11 bases between the two germline ends. DNA of the CDR3: TGCGCCAGCAGCCCACCGGGGGGCACTGAAGCTTTCTTT. It specifies CASSPPGGTEAFF.

The chain joins TRBV28 to TRBJ1-2, with 7 bases matching TRBD1. Germline CDR1 reads MDHEN; CDR2 reads SYDVKM. V was clipped by 9 bases and J by 6 bases; unmatched bases: 10. CDR3 length: 13 amino acids. The CDR3, as DNA: TGTGCCAGTCACCAGACAGGGTGGAATGGCTACACCTTC. It encodes CASHQTGWNGYTF.

This clone occurred a few times. The chain recombines TRBV29-1 with TRBJ1-2; D ambiguous. The CDR3 extends over 12 amino acids. Germline loops: CDR1 SQVTM, CDR2 ANQGSEA. V was trimmed by 3 bases and J by 5 bases, leaving 10 bases between them. The DNA for the CDR3 is TGCAGCGTTGACCCCGCCGGGTATGGCTACACCTTC. Translation gives CSVDPAGYGYTF.

V gene TRBV4-3 combines with J gene TRBJ1-6, with 7 nucleotides matching TRBD1. Germline lookup yields CDR1 LGHNA and CDR2 YSLEER. This CDR3 is 14 amino acids long. V trimming: 4 bases; J trimming: 6 bases; junction bases outside the gene matches: 3. This CDR3 reads CASSPAGGNSPLHF. Written as DNA, the CDR3 is TGCGCCAGCAGCCCCGCAGGGGGTAATTCACCCCTCCACTTT.

The chain couples TRBV28 to TRBJ1-2; D ambiguous. The germline V gene has CDR1 MDHEN and CDR2 SYDVKM. This CDR3 has 15 amino acids. V lost 6 bases to trimming and J lost 8 bases, with 22 bases between them. CDR3 bases: TGTGCCAGCAGCCTAAGAGTTGGGCACTTTGGAGGCTACACCTTC. This translates into CASSLRVGHFGGYTF.

This clone has more than one count but fewer than ten. This chain links TRBV2 with TRBJ1-3; D might be TRBD1 (6 bases). Trimming removed 6 bases from V and 4 bases from J, with 10 bases in between. The CDR3 totals 13 residues. Per germline, CDR1 SNHLY and CDR2 FYNNEI. Here the CDR3 reads CASRRTVGNTIYF. The CDR3 region has the DNA TGTGCCAGCAGAAGGACAGTAGGAAACACCATATATTTT.

The gene calls are TRBV6-5 and TRBJ2-7; TRBD1 is a possible D gene (7 bases). CDR3 length: 15 residues. Trimming stripped 5 bases from V and 3 bases from J, with 17 bases between. From germline, CDR1 is MNHEY and CDR2 SVGAGI. The CDR3 bases are TGTGCCAGCAGTGTTTACAGGGGAGGAGTCTACGAGCAGTACTTC. Protein: CASSVYRGGVYEQYF.

J is TRBJ1-6 and V is TRBV30, with 9 bases aligning to TRBD1. This CDR3 spans 13 amino acids. CDR1 and CDR2 from the germline V gene are GTSNPN and SVGIG (reference sequence). J was trimmed by 9 bases and V by 8 bases; bases with no gene match: 8. The CDR3 loop is CAGTGGSSSPLHF. In DNA, the CDR3 is TGTGCCGGTACAGGGGGCTCGAGTTCACCCCTCCACTTT.